These 22 T cell receptor beta chains originate from one sample sequenced in a study of molecular identifiers for immune sequencing clone quantification. TCRdb analysed the PCR reads with MiXCR anew, one entry per CDR3 protein. The sample contains approximately 630,000 distinct CDR3 sequences, less than 30% of which appear only once. Sequencing was carried out using naive CD8+ T cells from blood, with Jurkat cell RNA spiked in. This sample's subset: FACS-sorted CD8+CD4-CCR7+CD45RA+ naive T cells. All receptors derive from a human donor in good health. Some libraries in this study had Jurkat cell RNA spiked in.

In its sample, this clonotype was seen a few times. The chain joins TRBV20-1 to TRBJ2-7, with D perhaps TRBD2 (6 bases). Per the germline V gene, CDR1 is DFQATT and CDR2 is SNEGSKA (reference sequence). Trimming took off 6 bases at V and 2 bases at J, with 20 bases between the two ends. CDR3 size: 15 residues. In nucleotides, the CDR3 is TGCAGTGCGGGGGACTCTCAGGAAGCGACCTACGAGCAGTACTTC. This encodes CSAGDSQEATYEQYF.

Notes on this clonotype: The junction and the germline gene differ at one end; a read error may be behind it. The V call is TRBV14, the J call TRBJ2-7; 8 bases are shared with TRBD1. CDR1 is SGHDN, CDR2 FVKESK, per germline. This CDR3 has 14 residues. The CDR3 DNA sequence: TGTGCCAGCGGCCAAGACAGGGGAAGTTACGAGCAGTACTTC. Translated: CASGQDRGSYEQYF. The full variable domain, in which reference TRBV14 and TRBJ2-7 provide the parts outside the CDR3, is EAGVTQFPSHSVIEKGQTVTLRCDPISGHDNLYWYRRVMGKEIKFLLHFVKESKQDESGMPNNRFLAERTGGTYSTLKVQPAELEDSGVYFCASGQDRGSYEQYFGPGTRLTVT.

This clonotype was seen a few times. In nucleotides, the CDR3 is TGTGCCAGCAGTGAAGCGGAAGAGGAGGCTTTCTCCTACGAGCAGTACTTC. Its protein product is CASSEAEEEAFSYEQYF. The gene calls are TRBV2 and TRBJ2-7; D may be TRBD2 (5 bases). Trimming shortened V by 0 bases and J by 0 bases, and 15 bases separated the two germline ends. The length of the CDR3 is 17 residues. Germline values: CDR1 SNHLY, CDR2 FYNNEI.

This sequence joins TRBV12-3 or TRBV12-4 and TRBJ2-1; 13 nucleotides agree with TRBD2. The CDR3 is 17 residues long. The junction had 11 bases not matched to a gene; V was cut back by 4 bases and J by 8 bases. CDR3 residues: CASSSWTSGGPSDEQFF. The DNA for the CDR3 is TGTGCCAGCAGTTCCTGGACTAGCGGGGGACCTAGCGATGAGCAGTTCTTC.

Comment on this clonotype: A much bigger clone sits one base away, suggesting this may be a read error. The V gene is TRBV28, the J gene TRBJ2-6; possibly TRBD2 for D (6 bases). Gene TRBJ2-7 matches the end of the DNA better, so the J call may be wrong. CDR3 length: 13 amino acids. The germline CDR1 and CDR2 sequences are MDHEN and SYDVKM. The CDR3 spells CASSLEGRYGQYF. In DNA, the CDR3 is TGTGCCAGCAGTTTGGAGGGGCGCTACGGGCAGTACTTC.

This clonotype was observed at least ten times. The CDR3: CSDDREVRYEQYF. CDR3 coding DNA: TGCAGCGACGACAGGGAGGTTCGCTACGAGCAGTACTTC. The chain couples TRBV29-1 to TRBJ2-7; D is perhaps TRBD1 (7 bases). The V end lost 7 bases, the J end lost 3 bases, and 16 bases lay between the germline ends. Per the germline V gene, CDR1 is SQVTM and CDR2 is ANQGSEA. There are 13 residues in the CDR3.

Concerning this clonotype itself: Since a much larger clone is just one base distant, this may be a read error. The chain combines TRBV7-6 with TRBJ2-5; D is possibly TRBD2 (5 bases). Trimming pared 5 bases from V and 5 bases from J, leaving 18 bases between. The germline V gene encodes CDR1 SGHVS and CDR2 FNYEAQ. The CDR3 sequence is 15 residues long. The CDR3 protein is CASSPPQDSVETQYF. In nucleotides, the CDR3 is TGTGCCAGCAGCCCCCCTCAGGACTCCGTGGAGACCCAGTACTTC.

About this clonotype itself: A much bigger clone sits one base away, suggesting this may be a read error. The chain has TRBV7-8 and TRBJ1-5; 7 bases match TRBD1. The CDR3 is 14 residues long. Germline CDR1 is SGHVS and CDR2 is FQNEAQ. CDR3 sequence (DNA): TGTGCCAACAGCTTAGGGGGCGTCAATCAGCCCCAGCATTTT. Translating it yields CANSLGGVNQPQHF.

This clonotype has ten or more counts. The V call is TRBV30, the J call TRBJ2-1; possible D gene TRBD2, 5 bases. Germline-derived CDR1 and CDR2 are GTSNPN and SVGIG (reference sequence). This CDR3 has 14 residues. V was clipped by 4 bases and J by 0 bases, with 10 bases between them. CDR3 DNA: TGTGCCTGGAACACCGGGATCTCCTACAATGAGCAGTTCTTC. Translating gives CAWNTGISYNEQFF.

This clonotype has just a few counts. V and J are TRBV7-6 and TRBJ2-3, with D possibly TRBD1 on 6 matching bases. Germline V gene lookup returns CDR1 SGHVS and CDR2 FNYEAQ. The CDR3 loop spans 16 amino acids. Trimming left V 2 bases short and J 3 bases short, with 15 bases between. Written as DNA, the CDR3 is TGTGCCAGCAGCTTAAATGGGGGCCCGCTGACAGATACGCAGTATTTT. Amino acid sequence: CASSLNGGPLTDTQYF.

This clonotype was found many times. The genes are TRBV20-1 and TRBJ2-7; D is perhaps TRBD1 or TRBD2 (5 bases each). There are 14 residues in the CDR3. V was clipped by 0 bases and J by 3 bases, with 12 bases between them. Germline V gene data show CDR1 as DFQATT and CDR2 as SNEGSKA (reference sequence). The CDR3 DNA follows: TGCAGTGCTAGAGATCCCATGGGGGACTACGAGCAGTACTTC. Its protein product is CSARDPMGDYEQYF.

Note on this clonotype: A much larger clone differs by one base, so this may be a read error. The J gene is TRBJ2-3, the V gene TRBV20-1; a weak D match, TRBD1 (6 bases). The CDR3 length is 13 residues. In germline, CDR1 is DFQATT, CDR2 SNEGSKA (reference sequence). The CDR3 sequence is CSARTANTATQYF. CDR3 DNA sequence: TGCAGTGCAAGGACAGCTAACACAGCTACGCAGTATTTT.

In its sample, this clonotype was seen many times. The V and J genes are TRBV10-3 and TRBJ2-3; D is possibly TRBD1 (5 bases). The germline V gene has CDR1 ENHRY and CDR2 SYGVKD. CDR3 length equals 14 residues. The germline V and J ends were trimmed by 5 bases and 0 bases, with 9 bases remaining between them. The CDR3 reads CAISPQGSTDTQYF. The CDR3 DNA is TGTGCCATCAGTCCCCAGGGTAGCACAGATACGCAGTATTTT.

In this sample, this clonotype turned up a few times. Just one base apart from a much larger clone, this may be a read error. The gene calls are TRBV25-1 and TRBJ2-7; no clear D. CDR1 is MGHDK, CDR2 SYGVNS, per germline. The CDR3 loop spans 13 amino acids. The CDR3 here is CAGSRVSSYEQYF. CDR3 DNA: TGTGCCGGCAGTCGAGTTAGCTCCTACGAGCAGTACTTC.

This clonotype came up many times. V gene TRBV5-1 combines with J gene TRBJ1-5; weak D call: TRBD1 (6 bases). The CDR3 sequence is 15 residues long. Per the germline V gene, CDR1 is SGHRS and CDR2 is YFSETQ. Trimming stripped 0 bases from V and 6 bases from J, with 13 bases between. This CDR3 reads CASSLATGQGQPQHF. CDR3 DNA sequence: TGCGCCAGCAGCTTGGCTACAGGGCAAGGTCAGCCCCAGCATTTT.

This clonotype was counted many times. The chain is built from TRBV5-1 and TRBJ2-7; weak D call: TRBD1 (5 bases). This CDR3 region has 14 residues. Per germline, CDR1 SGHRS and CDR2 YFSETQ. Between the trimmed V and J ends, which lost 4 bases and 5 bases, there was a span of 16 bases. The CDR3 is CASSADLGRNEQYF. CDR3 nucleotides: TGCGCCAGCAGCGCAGACTTGGGGCGGAACGAGCAGTACTTC.

J is TRBJ2-3 and V is TRBV4-3, with 13 bases aligning to TRBD2. The ends lost 0 bases at V and 4 bases at J; junction bases unmatched: 16. Germline V gene data show CDR1 as LGHNA and CDR2 as YSLEER. CDR3 size: 21 residues. This CDR3 is CASSQDPERGLAGPQADTQYF. The CDR3 DNA reads TGCGCCAGCAGCCAAGACCCAGAAAGGGGACTAGCGGGGCCCCAGGCAGATACGCAGTATTTT.

The chain links TRBV2 to TRBJ1-5, with 7 nucleotides matching TRBD1. V shed 4 bases and J 0 bases; nucleotides not matched to a gene: 12. The germline CDR1 and CDR2 sequences are SNHLY and FYNNEI. The CDR3 extends over 18 amino acids. For the CDR3, the DNA is TGTGCCAGCAGTGGGTCCAGGCCAGGGGGGAGTAGCAATCAGCCCCAGCATTTT. Translating it yields CASSGSRPGGSSNQPQHF.

The table lists this clonotype with many counts. The rearrangement joins TRBV4-3 to TRBJ2-3; D perhaps matches TRBD1 (5 bases). Deletions cut 1 base from V and 4 bases from J, with 15 bases between. There are 16 residues in the CDR3. Germline CDR1 reads LGHNA; CDR2 reads YSLEER. The CDR3 loop is CASSQVARARPDTQYF. CDR3 DNA sequence: TGCGCCAGCAGCCAAGTCGCCAGGGCTCGTCCAGATACGCAGTATTTT.

With regard to this clonotype: Sequence at one end of the junction differs from germline and may be a read error. The chain links TRBV6-1 to TRBJ1-1; the D gene is possibly TRBD1 (6 bases). The CDR3 has 13 amino acids. The germline V gene has CDR1 MNHNS and CDR2 SASEGT. CDR3 sequence (DNA): TGTGCCGCCACGGGACACGAGACCACTGCAGCTTTCTTT. Translating gives CAATGHETTAAFF.

This clonotype was seen a few times. The chain is built from TRBV7-6 and TRBJ2-7; TRBD2 aligns across 7 bases. Germline trimming cut 1 base from V and 0 bases from J; bases unmatched to any gene: 3. This CDR3 region has 15 residues. CDR1 SGHVS and CDR2 FNYEAQ come from the germline V gene. The CDR3 DNA follows: TGTGCCAGCAGCTTAGGTAGCGGGTACTCCTACGAGCAGTACTTC. It specifies CASSLGSGYSYEQYF. Full variable domain (missing parts from reference TRBV7-6 and TRBJ2-7): GAGVSQSPRYKVTKRGQDVALRCDPISGHVSLYWYRQALGQGPEFLTYFNYEAQQDKSGLPNDRFSAERPEGSISTLTIQRTEQRDSAMYRCASSLGSGYSYEQYFGPGTRLTVT.

This clonotype occurred many times. The chain joins TRBV20-1 to TRBJ2-2; no reliable D call. Deletions cut 6 bases from V and 6 bases from J, with 17 bases between. The CDR3 is made up of 14 amino acids. Germline V gene sequence: CDR1 DFQATT, CDR2 SNEGSKA (reference sequence). CDR3 nucleotides: TGCAGTGCAACATACCGGGCCAAACCCGGGGAGCTGTTTTTT. The encoded protein is CSATYRAKPGELFF.